Listed below are T cell receptor beta chains from one sample, sequenced in a study of OX40 agonist ivuxolimab in advanced cancers. Libraries were prepared by immunoSEQ multiplex PCR; TCRdb keeps only in-frame clonotypes and omits some of them. This sample carries over 45,000 clones, about 83% of them seen once, and the ten largest clones take 0.95% to 1.5%. The sample here was CD4+ or CD8+ T cells sorted from blood, taken in a trial of the OX40 agonist ivuxolimab. The receptor set was obtained from an adult with an advanced solid tumor such as melanoma, head and neck, liver or kidney cancer. Each CDR3 is given with its conserved first and last residue. A D gene is named only where the DNA matches it firmly. Clone sizes are given selectively: once, few, many, or a class where the clone is expanded.

CDR3 length: 17
D gene: NA
J gene: TRBJ1-6
V gene: TRBV4-1
clone size: NA
CDR3 protein: CASSSPGRSSYNSPLHF
CDR3 DNA: TGCGCCAGCAGCAGCCCGGGCAGGAGCTCCTATAATTCACCCCTCCACTTT

CDR3 length: 14
D gene: NA
J gene: TRBJ1-5
V gene: TRBV7-2
clone size: NA
CDR3 protein: CASSLKSPNQPQHF
CDR3 DNA: TGTGCCAGCAGCTTAAAATCCCCCAATCAGCCCCAGCATTTT

CDR3 length: 12
D gene: NA
J gene: TRBJ1-2
V gene: TRBV6-6
clone size: NA
CDR3 protein: CASTRGEWGYTF
CDR3 DNA: TGTGCCAGCACCAGGGGAGAATGGGGCTACACCTTC

CDR3 length: 15
D gene: TRBD2
J gene: TRBJ2-3
V gene: TRBV5-1
clone size: NA
CDR3 protein: CASSPTSEPADTQYF
CDR3 DNA: TGCGCCAGCAGCCCAACTAGCGAGCCCGCAGATACGCAGTATTTT

CDR3 length: 14
D gene: NA
J gene: TRBJ2-1
V gene: TRBV25-1
clone size: NA
CDR3 protein: CASSEVRGNHEQFF
CDR3 DNA: TGTGCCAGCAGTGAAGTCCGGGGGAACCATGAGCAGTTCTTC

CDR3 length: 13
D gene: NA
J gene: TRBJ1-6
V gene: TRBV7-8
clone size: NA
CDR3 protein: CASSPVQISPLHF
CDR3 DNA: TGTGCCAGCAGCCCGGTCCAAATTTCACCCCTCCACTTT

CDR3 length: 13
D gene: NA
J gene: TRBJ1-1
V gene: TRBV7-7
clone size: NA
CDR3 protein: CASKEGPNTEAFF
CDR3 DNA: TGTGCTAGCAAAGAGGGACCGAACACTGAAGCTTTCTTT

CDR3 length: 15
D gene: NA
J gene: TRBJ1-4
V gene: TRBV7-2
clone size: once
CDR3 protein: CASAGFLGTNEKLFF
CDR3 DNA: TGTGCCAGTGCAGGTTTTTTGGGGACTAATGAAAAACTGTTTTTT

CDR3 length: 16
D gene: NA
J gene: TRBJ1-1
V gene: TRBV6-5
clone size: NA
CDR3 protein: CASSYSLGGIATEAFF
CDR3 DNA: TGTGCCAGCAGTTACTCGTTGGGGGGGATTGCCACTGAAGCTTTCTTT

CDR3 length: 14
D gene: NA
J gene: TRBJ1-6
V gene: TRBV6-5
clone size: NA
CDR3 protein: CASSYTGVNSPLHF
CDR3 DNA: TGTGCCAGCAGTTATACAGGCGTAAATTCACCCCTCCACTTT

CDR3 length: 15
D gene: NA
J gene: TRBJ2-6
V gene: TRBV2
clone size: NA
CDR3 protein: CASSVVPSGANVLTF
CDR3 DNA: TGTGCCAGCAGTGTAGTACCCTCTGGGGCCAACGTCCTGACTTTC

CDR3 length: 15
D gene: TRBD1
J gene: TRBJ2-3
V gene: TRBV2
clone size: NA
CDR3 protein: CASSPGQGATDTQYF
CDR3 DNA: TGTGCCAGCAGTCCAGGACAGGGGGCGACAGATACGCAGTATTTT

CDR3 length: 13
D gene: TRBD1
J gene: TRBJ1-4
V gene: TRBV11-3
clone size: NA
CDR3 protein: CASSKDRGEKLFF
CDR3 DNA: TGTGCCAGCAGCAAGGACAGGGGCGAAAAACTGTTTTTT

CDR3 length: 14
D gene: NA
J gene: TRBJ2-7
V gene: TRBV4-2
clone size: NA
CDR3 protein: CASSQVGRRYEQYF
CDR3 DNA: TGTGCCAGCAGCCAAGTTGGCAGGCGCTACGAGCAGTACTTC

CDR3 length: 13
D gene: NA
J gene: TRBJ1-1
V gene: TRBV6-5
clone size: NA
CDR3 protein: CASTKGGYTEAFF
CDR3 DNA: TGTGCCAGCACCAAGGGGGGGTACACTGAAGCTTTCTTT

CDR3 length: 12
D gene: NA
J gene: TRBJ2-7
V gene: TRBV19
clone size: NA
CDR3 protein: CATSMGAGEQYF
CDR3 DNA: TGTGCCACATCGATGGGGGCGGGCGAGCAGTACTTC

CDR3 length: 15
D gene: NA
J gene: TRBJ1-2
V gene: TRBV5-1
clone size: NA
CDR3 protein: CASSLGQNPTMSYTF
CDR3 DNA: TGCGCCAGCAGCTTGGGACAGAATCCCACTATGAGCTACACCTTC

CDR3 length: 15
D gene: NA
J gene: TRBJ1-5
V gene: TRBV19
clone size: NA
CDR3 protein: CATRGGVLRNQPQHF
CDR3 DNA: TGTGCCACTCGGGGGGGGGTTCTTCGCAATCAGCCCCAGCATTTT

CDR3 length: 16
D gene: NA
J gene: TRBJ2-7
V gene: TRBV7-6
clone size: NA
CDR3 protein: CASSLETWQVGLEQYF
CDR3 DNA: TGTGCCAGCAGCTTAGAAACCTGGCAGGTGGGGCTCGAGCAGTACTTC

CDR3 length: 15
D gene: NA
J gene: TRBJ2-5
V gene: TRBV6-5
clone size: NA
CDR3 protein: CASSYNAGAKETQYF
CDR3 DNA: TGTGCCAGCAGTTATAATGCAGGGGCGAAGGAGACCCAGTACTTC

CDR3 length: 13
D gene: NA
J gene: TRBJ2-7
V gene: TRBV6-5
clone size: NA
CDR3 protein: CASGRTEIYEQYF
CDR3 DNA: TGTGCCAGCGGTCGGACAGAGATCTACGAGCAGTACTTC

CDR3 length: 15
D gene: NA
J gene: TRBJ1-6
V gene: TRBV7-2
clone size: NA
CDR3 protein: CASSPQYSYNSPLHF
CDR3 DNA: TGTGCCAGCAGCCCCCAGTACTCCTATAATTCACCCCTCCACTTT

CDR3 length: 14
D gene: NA
J gene: TRBJ1-2
V gene: TRBV6-1
clone size: NA
CDR3 protein: CASSEGGDFYGYTF
CDR3 DNA: TGTGCCAGCAGTGAAGGGGGGGATTTCTATGGCTACACCTTC

CDR3 length: 17
D gene: TRBD1
J gene: TRBJ2-3
V gene: TRBV9
clone size: NA
CDR3 protein: CASSVTIATGGRDTQYF
CDR3 DNA: TGTGCCAGCAGCGTTACTATCGCGACAGGGGGGAGGGATACGCAGTATTTT

CDR3 length: 15
D gene: NA
J gene: TRBJ2-1
V gene: TRBV5-6
clone size: NA
CDR3 protein: CASSLSRGSYNEQFF
CDR3 DNA: TGTGCCAGCAGCTTGAGCAGGGGCTCCTACAATGAGCAGTTCTTC

CDR3 length: 15
D gene: NA
J gene: TRBJ1-2
V gene: TRBV4-1
clone size: NA
CDR3 protein: CASSSRSGAGGGYTF
CDR3 DNA: TGCGCCAGCAGCAGTCGATCGGGGGCGGGAGGGGGCTACACCTTC

CDR3 length: 14
D gene: NA
J gene: TRBJ2-1
V gene: TRBV5-5
clone size: NA
CDR3 protein: CANPFRVELNEQFF
CDR3 DNA: TGTGCCAACCCTTTTCGGGTGGAGCTAAATGAGCAGTTCTTC

CDR3 length: 14
D gene: TRBD2
J gene: TRBJ2-7
V gene: TRBV5-1
clone size: NA
CDR3 protein: CASGSGGGAGEQYF
CDR3 DNA: TGCGCCAGCGGCTCGGGGGGGGGCGCGGGGGAGCAGTACTTC

CDR3 length: 16
D gene: TRBD1
J gene: TRBJ2-3
V gene: TRBV7-9
clone size: NA
CDR3 protein: CASSLYSGQATDTQYF
CDR3 DNA: TGTGCCAGCAGCCTATACTCGGGACAGGCCACAGATACGCAGTATTTT

CDR3 length: 16
D gene: NA
J gene: TRBJ1-6
V gene: TRBV4-2
clone size: few
CDR3 protein: CASSQGPGRYNSPLHF
CDR3 DNA: TGTGCCAGCAGCCAAGGTCCAGGGCGATATAATTCACCCCTCCACTTT

CDR3 length: 15
D gene: TRBD1
J gene: TRBJ1-4
V gene: TRBV29-1
clone size: NA
CDR3 protein: CSVEGPGTGNEKLFF
CDR3 DNA: TGCAGCGTTGAAGGCCCCGGGACAGGGAATGAAAAACTGTTTTTT

CDR3 length: 14
D gene: TRBD1
J gene: TRBJ2-5
V gene: TRBV5-4
clone size: NA
CDR3 protein: CASSLEGAGETQYF
CDR3 DNA: TGTGCCAGCAGCTTGGAGGGGGCCGGAGAGACCCAGTACTTC

CDR3 length: 13
D gene: NA
J gene: TRBJ1-5
V gene: TRBV30
clone size: NA
CDR3 protein: CAWSPERNQPQHF
CDR3 DNA: TGTGCCTGGAGCCCTGAGAGAAATCAGCCCCAGCATTTT

CDR3 length: 15
D gene: TRBD1
J gene: TRBJ1-6
V gene: TRBV18
clone size: few
CDR3 protein: CASSPSDRVDSPLHF
CDR3 DNA: TGTGCCAGCTCACCATCGGACAGGGTCGATTCACCCCTCCACTTT

CDR3 length: 17
D gene: NA
J gene: TRBJ2-5
V gene: TRBV5-1
clone size: NA
CDR3 protein: CASSLLPGTPVGETQYF
CDR3 DNA: TGCGCCAGCAGCCTTTTGCCCGGGACCCCCGTCGGCGAGACCCAGTACTTC

CDR3 length: 16
D gene: NA
J gene: TRBJ2-2
V gene: TRBV9
clone size: NA
CDR3 protein: CASSVVPPPNTGELFF
CDR3 DNA: TGTGCCAGCAGCGTAGTGCCCCCCCCGAACACCGGGGAGCTGTTTTTT

CDR3 length: 13
D gene: TRBD2
J gene: TRBJ2-1
V gene: TRBV6-1
clone size: NA
CDR3 protein: CASRTSGGSVQFF
CDR3 DNA: TGTGCCAGCAGAACTAGCGGGGGGAGCGTGCAGTTCTTC

CDR3 length: 15
D gene: TRBD1
J gene: TRBJ2-6
V gene: TRBV7-7
clone size: NA
CDR3 protein: CASSTGGLGANVLTF
CDR3 DNA: TGTGCTAGCAGCACAGGGGGCCTTGGGGCCAACGTCCTGACTTTC

CDR3 length: 14
D gene: NA
J gene: TRBJ1-1
V gene: TRBV11-3
clone size: few
CDR3 protein: CASSRSDGNTEAFF
CDR3 DNA: TGTGCCAGCAGCCGGTCGGACGGGAACACTGAAGCTTTCTTT

CDR3 length: 14
D gene: NA
J gene: TRBJ2-7
V gene: TRBV9
clone size: NA
CDR3 protein: CASSVGTGLREQYF
CDR3 DNA: TGTGCCAGCAGCGTAGGCACAGGGCTGCGGGAGCAGTACTTC

CDR3 length: 15
D gene: NA
J gene: TRBJ1-4
V gene: TRBV7-2
clone size: NA
CDR3 protein: CASSPGGRANEKLFF
CDR3 DNA: TGTGCCAGCAGCCCCGGGGGCAGGGCTAATGAAAAACTGTTTTTT

CDR3 length: 13
D gene: NA
J gene: TRBJ2-7
V gene: TRBV19
clone size: NA
CDR3 protein: CASSASRVYEQYF
CDR3 DNA: TGTGCCAGTAGTGCATCCCGGGTCTACGAGCAGTACTTC

CDR3 length: 14
D gene: NA
J gene: TRBJ1-3
V gene: TRBV9
clone size: few
CDR3 protein: CASSPGRFGNTIYF
CDR3 DNA: TGTGCCAGCAGCCCGGGTAGGTTTGGAAACACCATATATTTT

CDR3 length: 17
D gene: TRBD2
J gene: TRBJ2-3
V gene: TRBV7-2
clone size: NA
CDR3 protein: CASSSSSGGPTGVTQYF
CDR3 DNA: TGTGCCAGCAGCTCTAGCAGCGGGGGACCCACTGGGGTTACGCAGTATTTT

CDR3 length: 17
D gene: NA
J gene: TRBJ2-2
V gene: TRBV6-1
clone size: NA
CDR3 protein: CASSELRGRPNTGELFF
CDR3 DNA: TGTGCCAGCAGTGAATTGAGGGGCAGGCCGAACACCGGGGAGCTGTTTTTT

CDR3 length: 15
D gene: NA
J gene: TRBJ1-6
V gene: TRBV11-1
clone size: NA
CDR3 protein: CASSFAQAVNSPLHF
CDR3 DNA: TGTGCCAGCAGCTTTGCCCAGGCCGTTAATTCACCCCTCCACTTT

CDR3 length: 15
D gene: NA
J gene: TRBJ1-3
V gene: TRBV9
clone size: once
CDR3 protein: CASSVVPTAGNTIYF
CDR3 DNA: TGTGCCAGCAGCGTAGTACCCACTGCTGGAAACACCATATATTTT

CDR3 length: 14
D gene: NA
J gene: TRBJ2-7
V gene: TRBV7-8
clone size: NA
CDR3 protein: CASSLLTGIYEQYF
CDR3 DNA: TGTGCCAGCAGCTTATTAACAGGAATCTACGAGCAGTACTTC

CDR3 length: 15
D gene: NA
J gene: TRBJ2-5
V gene: TRBV6-1
clone size: NA
CDR3 protein: CASSEDRRVGETQYF
CDR3 DNA: TGTGCCAGCAGTGAAGATCGTAGGGTGGGAGAGACCCAGTACTTC

CDR3 length: 14
D gene: NA
J gene: TRBJ2-5
V gene: TRBV7-2
clone size: NA
CDR3 protein: CASSSPDSGETQYF
CDR3 DNA: TGTGCCAGCAGCTCCCCCGACAGTGGGGAGACCCAGTACTTC

CDR3 length: 13
D gene: NA
J gene: TRBJ2-7
V gene: TRBV29-1
clone size: NA
CDR3 protein: CSVAGLSSYEQYF
CDR3 DNA: TGCAGCGTTGCGGGACTCTCTTCGTACGAGCAGTACTTC

CDR3 length: 13
D gene: NA
J gene: TRBJ1-5
V gene: TRBV18
clone size: NA
CDR3 protein: CASSPEMNQPQHF
CDR3 DNA: TGTGCCAGCTCACCGGAAATGAATCAGCCCCAGCATTTT

CDR3 length: 14
D gene: TRBD1
J gene: TRBJ2-5
V gene: TRBV27
clone size: NA
CDR3 protein: CASSLSDRQETQYF
CDR3 DNA: TGTGCCAGCAGTTTATCGGACAGGCAAGAGACCCAGTACTTC

CDR3 length: 14
D gene: NA
J gene: TRBJ1-1
V gene: TRBV9
clone size: NA
CDR3 protein: CASSADAGNTEAFF
CDR3 DNA: TGTGCCAGTAGCGCCGACGCCGGGAACACTGAAGCTTTCTTT